Detailed here is one T cell receptor beta chain. Its antigen is undetermined. Germline assignment: CDR1 MNHNS and CDR2 SASEGT. The CDR3 has 13 residues. Trimming took 2 bases from V and 9 from J, leaving 11 bases between them. With the ViraFEST assay, the study expanded antigen-specific CD4+ T cells using viral peptide pools, then sequenced them. Culture proceeded for approximately 10 days, and CD4+ T cells were then isolated. Absence of prior SARS-CoV-2 infection characterized the vaccine recipients, who showed negative nucleocapsid antibodies. The researchers cultured some 1.9 million PBMC per well with 9.5 to 10 IU/ml IL-2 and 8 to 10 ug/ml peptides. Libraries were prepared by immunoSEQ multiplex PCR; TCRdb keeps only in-frame clonotypes and omits some of them. The table records around 19,000 clones, under 75% of them present only once. This sample was taken from a study of vaccination effects on CD4 cells after COVID-19.

Sequenced here: CD4+ T cells from PBMCs cultured with HCoV-NL63 spike peptides, sampled before COVID-19 vaccination. The receptor's source is a human donor who received a COVID-19 vaccine. The V call is TRBV6-1, the J call TRBJ1-5; the D is unclear. The CDR3 sequence: CASSESMVGPQHF. The DNA for the CDR3 is TGTGCCAGCAGTGAATCTATGGTAGGGCCCCAGCATTTT.